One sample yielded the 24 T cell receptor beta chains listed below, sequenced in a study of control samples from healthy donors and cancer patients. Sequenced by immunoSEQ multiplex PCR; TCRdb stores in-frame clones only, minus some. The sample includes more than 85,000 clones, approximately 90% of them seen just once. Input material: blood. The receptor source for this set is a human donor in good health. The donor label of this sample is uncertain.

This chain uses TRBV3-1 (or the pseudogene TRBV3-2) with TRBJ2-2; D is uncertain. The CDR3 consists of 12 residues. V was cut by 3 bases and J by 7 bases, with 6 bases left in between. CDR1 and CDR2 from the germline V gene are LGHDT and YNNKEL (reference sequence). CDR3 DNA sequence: TGTGCCAGCAGCCATGGTAACGGGGAGCTGTTTTTT. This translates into CASSHGNGELFF.

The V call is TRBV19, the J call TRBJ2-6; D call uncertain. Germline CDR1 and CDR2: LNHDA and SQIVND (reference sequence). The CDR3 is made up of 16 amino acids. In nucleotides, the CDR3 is TGTGCGACAAGTAGGACCCAAGAAATTGGGGCCAACGTCCTGACTTTC. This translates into CATSRTQEIGANVLTF.

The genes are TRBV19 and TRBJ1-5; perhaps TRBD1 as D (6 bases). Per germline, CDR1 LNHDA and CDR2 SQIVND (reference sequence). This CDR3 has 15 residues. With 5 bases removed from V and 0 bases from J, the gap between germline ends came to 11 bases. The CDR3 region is CASSPTGNSNQPQHF. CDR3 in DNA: TGTGCCAGTAGTCCAACAGGGAATAGCAATCAGCCCCAGCATTTT.

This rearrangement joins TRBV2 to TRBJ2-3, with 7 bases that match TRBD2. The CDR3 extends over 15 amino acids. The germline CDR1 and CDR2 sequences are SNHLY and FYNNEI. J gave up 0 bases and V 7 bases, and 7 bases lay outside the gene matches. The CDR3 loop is CASKGSGDSTDTQYF. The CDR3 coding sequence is TGTGCCAGCAAGGGGAGCGGGGATAGCACAGATACGCAGTATTTT.

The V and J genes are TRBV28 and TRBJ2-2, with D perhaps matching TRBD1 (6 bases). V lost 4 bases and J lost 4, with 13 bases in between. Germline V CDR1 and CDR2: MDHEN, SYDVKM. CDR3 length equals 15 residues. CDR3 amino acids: CASSSGDRFTGELFF. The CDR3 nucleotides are TGTGCCAGCAGTTCCGGTGACAGGTTCACCGGGGAGCTGTTTTTT.

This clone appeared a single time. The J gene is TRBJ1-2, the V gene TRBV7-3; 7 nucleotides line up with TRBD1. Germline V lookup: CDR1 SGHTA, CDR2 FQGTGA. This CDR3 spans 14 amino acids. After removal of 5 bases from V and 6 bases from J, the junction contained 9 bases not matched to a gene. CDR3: CASSPGTEKDGYTF. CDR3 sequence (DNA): TGTGCCAGCAGCCCCGGGACAGAAAAGGATGGCTACACCTTC. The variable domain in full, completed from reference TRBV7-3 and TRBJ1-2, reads GAGVSQTPSNKVTEKGKYVELRCDPISGHTALYWYRQSLGQGPEFLIYFQGTGAADDSGLPNDRFFAVRPEGSVSTLKIQRTERGDSAVYLCASSPGTEKDGYTFGSGTRLTVV.

The CDR3 sequence: CASSPQGRGSTDTQYF. The CDR3 nucleotides read TGTGCCAGCAGCCCTCAGGGGAGGGGGAGCACAGATACGCAGTATTTT. This chain uses TRBV7-8 with TRBJ2-3, with D maybe TRBD2 (7 bases). CDR1 and CDR2 from the germline V gene are SGHVS and FQNEAQ. CDR3 length: 16 residues. The V end was cut by 5 bases, the J end by 0 bases, with 15 bases between. The variable domain in full, completed from reference TRBV7-8 and TRBJ2-3, reads GAGVSQSPRYKVAKRGQDVALRCDPISGHVSLFWYQQALGQGPEFLTYFQNEAQLDKSGLPSDRFFAERPEGSVSTLKIQRTQQEDSAVYLCASSPQGRGSTDTQYFGPGTRLTVL.

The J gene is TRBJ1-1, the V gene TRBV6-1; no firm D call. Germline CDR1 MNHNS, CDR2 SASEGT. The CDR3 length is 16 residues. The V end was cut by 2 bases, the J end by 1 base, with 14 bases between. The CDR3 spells CASSERGVLGNTEAFF. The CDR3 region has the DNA TGTGCCAGCAGTGAACGCGGGGTGTTAGGGAACACTGAAGCTTTCTTT.

CDR3 nucleotide sequence: TGTGCCAGTAGTATTGTCTCCCCCGCAGATACGCAGTATTTT. Translation: CASSIVSPADTQYF. The chain recombines TRBV19 with TRBJ2-3; no definite D call. Trimming shortened V by 3 bases and J by 4 bases, and 11 bases separated the two germline ends. Germline CDR1 and CDR2: LNHDA and SQIVND (reference sequence). This CDR3 contains 14 residues.

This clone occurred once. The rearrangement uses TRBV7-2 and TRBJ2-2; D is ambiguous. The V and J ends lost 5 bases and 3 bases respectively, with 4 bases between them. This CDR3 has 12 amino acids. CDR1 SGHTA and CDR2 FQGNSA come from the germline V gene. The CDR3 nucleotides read TGTGCCAGCAGCCTGTACACCGGGGAGCTGTTTTTT. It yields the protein CASSLYTGELFF. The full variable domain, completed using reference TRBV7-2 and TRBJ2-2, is GAGVSQSPSNKVTEKGKDVELRCDPISGHTALYWYRQSLGQGLEFLIYFQGNSAPDKSGLPSDRFSAERTGGSVSTLTIQRTQQEDSAVYLCASSLYTGELFFGEGSRLTVL.

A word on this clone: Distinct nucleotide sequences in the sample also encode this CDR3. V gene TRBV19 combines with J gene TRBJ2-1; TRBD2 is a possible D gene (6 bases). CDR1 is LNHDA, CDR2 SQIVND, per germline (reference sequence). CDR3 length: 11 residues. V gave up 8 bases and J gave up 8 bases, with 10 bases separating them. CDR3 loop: CASDRGYEQFF. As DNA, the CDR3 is TGTGCCAGTGACCGGGGGTATGAGCAGTTCTTC.

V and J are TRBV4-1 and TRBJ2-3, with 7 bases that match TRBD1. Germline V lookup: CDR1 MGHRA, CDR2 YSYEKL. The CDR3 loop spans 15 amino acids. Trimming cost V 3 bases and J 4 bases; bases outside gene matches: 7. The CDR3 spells CASSHRTGAADTQYF. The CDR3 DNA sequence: TGCGCCAGCAGCCACCGGACAGGCGCGGCAGATACGCAGTATTTT.

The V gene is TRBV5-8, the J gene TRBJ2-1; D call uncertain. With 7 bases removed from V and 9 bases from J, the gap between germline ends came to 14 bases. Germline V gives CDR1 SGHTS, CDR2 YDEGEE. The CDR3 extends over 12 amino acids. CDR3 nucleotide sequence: TGTGCCAGCCTCTACGCCACCGGTGAGCAGTTCTTC. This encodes CASLYATGEQFF.

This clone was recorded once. CDR3 sequence: CASSGRTSARPYNEQFF. The CDR3 bases are TGTGCCAGCAGTGGACGGACTAGCGCCCGACCCTACAATGAGCAGTTCTTC. The genes are TRBV28 and TRBJ2-1, with 9 bases identical to TRBD2. The CDR3 spans 17 residues. Per the germline V gene, CDR1 is MDHEN and CDR2 is SYDVKM. The J segment lost 2 bases and the V segment lost 5 bases, leaving 10 bases of the junction unmatched.

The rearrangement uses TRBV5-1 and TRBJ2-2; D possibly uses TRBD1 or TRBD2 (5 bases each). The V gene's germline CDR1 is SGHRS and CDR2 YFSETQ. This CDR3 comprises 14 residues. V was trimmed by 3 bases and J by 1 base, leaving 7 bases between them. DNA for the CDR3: TGCGCCAGCAGCTCGGGACGGAACACCGGGGAGCTGTTTTTT. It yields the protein CASSSGRNTGELFF. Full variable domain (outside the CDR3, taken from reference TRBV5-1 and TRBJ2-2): KAGVTQTPRYLIKTRGQQVTLSCSPISGHRSVSWYQQTPGQGLQFLFEYFSETQRNKGNFPGRFSGRQFSNSRSEMNVSTLELGDSALYLCASSSGRNTGELFFGEGSRLTVL.

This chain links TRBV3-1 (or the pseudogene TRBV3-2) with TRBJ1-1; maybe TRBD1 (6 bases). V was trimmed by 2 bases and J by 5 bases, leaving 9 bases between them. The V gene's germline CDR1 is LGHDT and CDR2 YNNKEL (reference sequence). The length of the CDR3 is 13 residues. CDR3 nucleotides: TGTGCCAGCAGCCAACTCGGACAGACTGAAGCTTTCTTT. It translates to CASSQLGQTEAFF.

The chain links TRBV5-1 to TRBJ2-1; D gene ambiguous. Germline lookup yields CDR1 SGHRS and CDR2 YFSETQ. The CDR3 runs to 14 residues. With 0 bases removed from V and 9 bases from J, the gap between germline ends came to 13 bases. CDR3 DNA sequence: TGCGCCAGCAGCTTGGAGAAGGCCTACGCTGAGCAGTTCTTC. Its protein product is CASSLEKAYAEQFF.

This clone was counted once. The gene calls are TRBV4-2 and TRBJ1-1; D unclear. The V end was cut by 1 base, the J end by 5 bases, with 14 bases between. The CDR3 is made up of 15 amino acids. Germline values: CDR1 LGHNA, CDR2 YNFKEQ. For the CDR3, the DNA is TGTGCCAGCAGCCAAGTGAGTTTCCGAGGGACTGAAGCTTTCTTT. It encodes CASSQVSFRGTEAFF.

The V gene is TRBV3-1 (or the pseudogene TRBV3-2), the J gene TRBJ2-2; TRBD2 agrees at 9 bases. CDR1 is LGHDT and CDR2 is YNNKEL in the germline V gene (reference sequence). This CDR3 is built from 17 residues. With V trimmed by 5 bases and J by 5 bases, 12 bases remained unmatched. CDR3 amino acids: CASSEHGISGGTGELFF. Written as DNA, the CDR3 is TGTGCCAGCAGCGAACACGGTATTAGCGGGGGAACCGGGGAGCTGTTTTTT.

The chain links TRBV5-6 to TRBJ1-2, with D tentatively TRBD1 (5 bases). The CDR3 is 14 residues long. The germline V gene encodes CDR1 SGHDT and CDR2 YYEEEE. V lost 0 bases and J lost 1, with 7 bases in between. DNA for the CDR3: TGTGCCAGCAGCTTGGAGGGGATTAACTATGGCTACACCTTC. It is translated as CASSLEGINYGYTF. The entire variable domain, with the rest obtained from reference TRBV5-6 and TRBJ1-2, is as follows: DAGVTQSPTHLIKTRGQQVTLRCSPKSGHDTVSWYQQALGQGPQFIFQYYEEEERQRGNFPDRFSGHQFPNYSSELNVNALLLGDSALYLCASSLEGINYGYTFGSGTRLTVV.

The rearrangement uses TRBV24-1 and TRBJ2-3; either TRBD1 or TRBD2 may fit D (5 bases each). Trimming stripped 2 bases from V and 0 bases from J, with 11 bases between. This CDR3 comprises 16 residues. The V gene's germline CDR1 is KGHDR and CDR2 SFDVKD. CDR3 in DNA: TGTGCCACCAGTGATTCCCGACGGGACAGCACAGATACGCAGTATTTT. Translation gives CATSDSRRDSTDTQYF.

The CDR3 sequence is CASSSRVHHSNQPQHF. CDR3 DNA: TGTGCCAGCAGCTCCAGGGTCCACCATAGCAATCAGCCCCAGCATTTT. V usage is TRBV11-3 and J usage is TRBJ1-5, with a possible D match to TRBD1 (5 bases). Germline V gives CDR1 SGHNT, CDR2 YENEEA. The V and J ends lost 4 bases and 0 bases respectively, with 13 bases between them. The CDR3 extends over 16 amino acids.

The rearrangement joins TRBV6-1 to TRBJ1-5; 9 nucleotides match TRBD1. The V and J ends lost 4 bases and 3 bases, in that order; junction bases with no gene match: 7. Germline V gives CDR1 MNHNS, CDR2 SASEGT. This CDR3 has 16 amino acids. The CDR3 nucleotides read TGTGCCAGCAGTGCCAAGACAGGGGGTTACAATCAGCCCCAGCATTTT. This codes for CASSAKTGGYNQPQHF.

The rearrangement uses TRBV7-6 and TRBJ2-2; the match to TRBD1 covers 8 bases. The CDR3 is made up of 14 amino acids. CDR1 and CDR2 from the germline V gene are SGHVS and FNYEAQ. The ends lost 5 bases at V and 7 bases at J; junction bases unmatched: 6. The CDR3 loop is CASSRDRRGGELFF. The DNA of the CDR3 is TGTGCCAGCAGCCGGGACAGGCGGGGCGGGGAGCTGTTTTTT.